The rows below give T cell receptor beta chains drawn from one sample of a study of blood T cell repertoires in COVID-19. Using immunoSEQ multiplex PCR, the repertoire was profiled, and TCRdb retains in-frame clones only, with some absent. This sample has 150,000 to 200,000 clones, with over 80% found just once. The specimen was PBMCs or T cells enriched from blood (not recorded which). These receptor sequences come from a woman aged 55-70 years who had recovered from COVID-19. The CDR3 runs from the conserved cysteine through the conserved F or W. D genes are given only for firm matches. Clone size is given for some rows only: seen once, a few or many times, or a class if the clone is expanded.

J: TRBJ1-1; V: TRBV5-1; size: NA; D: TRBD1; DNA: TGCGCCAGCAGCTGGAGTGGACAGGGAAACACTGAAGCTTTCTTT; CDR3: CASSWSGQGNTEAFF
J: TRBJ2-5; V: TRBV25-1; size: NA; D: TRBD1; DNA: TGTGCCAGCAGTGCCGCCGACAGGGCTCAAGAGACCCAGTACTTC; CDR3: CASSAADRAQETQYF
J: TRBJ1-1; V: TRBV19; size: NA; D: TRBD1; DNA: TGTGCCAGTAGTTCTACGACAGGGAGGCACACTGAAGCTTTCTTT; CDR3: CASSSTTGRHTEAFF
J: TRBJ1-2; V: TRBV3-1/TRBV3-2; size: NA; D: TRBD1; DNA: TGTGCCAGCAGCCAGGCCGGGACAGGGGAGGGCTACACCTTC; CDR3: CASSQAGTGEGYTF
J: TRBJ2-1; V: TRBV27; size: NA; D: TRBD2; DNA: TGTGCCAGCGCTCTAGCGGGAGTTATGGGCAATGAGCAGTTCTTC; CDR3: CASALAGVMGNEQFF
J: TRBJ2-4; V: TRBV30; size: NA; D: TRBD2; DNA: TGTGCCTGGCACACGGGAGGCATTCAGTACTTC; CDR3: CAWHTGGIQYF
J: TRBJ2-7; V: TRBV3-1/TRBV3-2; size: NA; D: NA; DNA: TGTGCCAGCAGCCAAGGGGACTTCGGCTACGAGCAGTACTTC; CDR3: CASSQGDFGYEQYF
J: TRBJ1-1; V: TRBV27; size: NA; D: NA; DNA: TGTGCCAGCAGTTTCTCAGGGAGGGTCTCTGAAGCTTTCTTT; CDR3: CASSFSGRVSEAFF
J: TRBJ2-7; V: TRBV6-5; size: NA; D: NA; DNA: TGTGCCAGCAGTTGGACAGAAAGCTCCTACGAGCAGTACTTC; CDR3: CASSWTESSYEQYF
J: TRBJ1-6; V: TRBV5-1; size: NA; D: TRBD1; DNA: TGCGCCAGCAGCCTAATGACAGGGTCGGGAGTCACCTCACCCCTCCACTTT; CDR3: CASSLMTGSGVTSPLHF
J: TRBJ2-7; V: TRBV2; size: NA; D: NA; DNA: TGTGCCAGCAGTGACTCCCTAGGGGACTACGAGCAGTACTTC; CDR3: CASSDSLGDYEQYF
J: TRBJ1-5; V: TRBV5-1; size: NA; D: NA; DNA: TGCGCCAGCAGCTTGGACTCTCGCCCTCTGGAGCCCCAGCATTTT; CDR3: CASSLDSRPLEPQHF
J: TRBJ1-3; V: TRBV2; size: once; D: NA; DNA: TGTGCCAGCAGTGAACTTAGAGAACAGGTTGGAAACACCATATATTTT; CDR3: CASSELREQVGNTIYF
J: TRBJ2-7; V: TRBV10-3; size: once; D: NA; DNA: TGTGCCATCAGTGAGCAGAACTCCTACGAGCAGTACTTC; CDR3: CAISEQNSYEQYF
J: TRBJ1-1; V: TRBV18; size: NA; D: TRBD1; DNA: TGTGCCAGCTCACTCGGACAGGGGCTCACTGAAGCTTTCTTT; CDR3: CASSLGQGLTEAFF
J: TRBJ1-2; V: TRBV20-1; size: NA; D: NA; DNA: TGCAGTGCTAGTTATGGGGGGATCTATTATGGCTACACCTTC; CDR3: CSASYGGIYYGYTF
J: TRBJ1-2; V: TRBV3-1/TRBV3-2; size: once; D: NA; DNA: TGTGCCAGCAGCTTCCAGGACCCCACGGGGGGCTACACCTTC; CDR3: CASSFQDPTGGYTF
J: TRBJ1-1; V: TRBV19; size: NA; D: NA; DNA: TGTGCCCCCGGGGGGGACACTGAAGCTTTCTTT; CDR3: CAPGGDTEAFF
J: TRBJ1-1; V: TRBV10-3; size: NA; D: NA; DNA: TGTGCCTCGTCCTCGGGAGGGGAGAACACTGAAGCTTTCTTT; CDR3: CASSSGGENTEAFF
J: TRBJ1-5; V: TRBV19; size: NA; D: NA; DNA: TGTGCCAGTAGTTTTATAGATCAGCCCCAGCATTTT; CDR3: CASSFIDQPQHF
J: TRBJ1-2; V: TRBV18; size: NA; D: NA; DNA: TGTGCCAGCTCACCACAACAGGCTAACTATGGCTACACCTTC; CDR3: CASSPQQANYGYTF
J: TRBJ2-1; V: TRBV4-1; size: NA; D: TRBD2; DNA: TGCGCCAGCAGCTCTGGACTAGCGCGGAGCTCCTACAATGAGCAGTTCTTC; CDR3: CASSSGLARSSYNEQFF
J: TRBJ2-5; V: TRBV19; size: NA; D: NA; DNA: TGTGCCAGTAGTCCCGGCAGGGTAGAGACCCAGTACTTC; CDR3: CASSPGRVETQYF
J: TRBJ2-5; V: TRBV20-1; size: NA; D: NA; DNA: TGCAGTGCTAGTAGGACAGCCGACCAAGAGACCCAGTACTTC; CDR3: CSASRTADQETQYF
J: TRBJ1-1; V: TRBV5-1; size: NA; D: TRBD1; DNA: TGCGCCAGCAGCTTGGGAGGGACAGGGAGTCAGAATACTGAAGCTTTCTTT; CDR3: CASSLGGTGSQNTEAFF
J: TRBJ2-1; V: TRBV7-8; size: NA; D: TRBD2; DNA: TGTGCCAGCAGCTTAGGGGTAGCGGGGACCTACAATGAGCAGTTCTTC; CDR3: CASSLGVAGTYNEQFF
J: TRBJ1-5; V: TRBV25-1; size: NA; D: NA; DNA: TGTGCCAGCAGTGCTGCAGGGATGGGTCAGCCCCAGCATTTT; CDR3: CASSAAGMGQPQHF
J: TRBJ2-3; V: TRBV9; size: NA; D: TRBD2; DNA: TGTGCCAGCAAAGGGACTAGCTCAGATACGCAGTATTTT; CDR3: CASKGTSSDTQYF
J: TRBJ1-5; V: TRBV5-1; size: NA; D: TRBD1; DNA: TGCGCCAGCAGCCGGACGACAGGGGCGTTTCAGCCCCAGCATTTT; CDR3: CASSRTTGAFQPQHF
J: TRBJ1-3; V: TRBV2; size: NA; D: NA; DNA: TGTGCCAGCAGAGACTACTCTGGAAACACCATATATTTT; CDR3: CASRDYSGNTIYF
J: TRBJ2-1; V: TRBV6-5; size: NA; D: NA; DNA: TGTGCCAGCGGGAGGGGGGGAGGCACCGTAAGTGAGCAGTTCTTC; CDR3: CASGRGGGTVSEQFF
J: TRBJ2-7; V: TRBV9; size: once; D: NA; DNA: TGTGCCAGCAGCGTCGGACAGCTGTCCTACGAGCAGTACTTC; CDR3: CASSVGQLSYEQYF
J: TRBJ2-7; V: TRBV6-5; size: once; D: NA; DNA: TGTGCCAGCAGTTATAAGGGGTACGAGCAGTACTTC; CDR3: CASSYKGYEQYF
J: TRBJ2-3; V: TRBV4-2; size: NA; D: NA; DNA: TGTGCCAGCAGCCAAGATCCAGCGGAACGTGCAGATACGCAGTATTTT; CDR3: CASSQDPAERADTQYF
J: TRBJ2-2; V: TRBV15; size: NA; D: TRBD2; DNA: TGTGCCACCAGCAGAGATAGAGCGGGAGGGCCGAACACCGGGGAGCTGTTTTTT; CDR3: CATSRDRAGGPNTGELFF